This passage covers 31 T cell receptor beta chains from one sample sequenced in a study of T cell responses to AZD1222 COVID-19 vaccine. Produced via immunoSEQ multiplex PCR; TCRdb's table is partial and in-frame only. The table includes 140,000 to 150,000 clones, about 90% detected once. The sequenced sample was peripheral blood, obtained on day 0 of AZD1222 vaccination. All receptors come from an adult in good health.

The chain couples TRBV18 to TRBJ1-1; D perhaps matches TRBD1 (6 bases). Germline values: CDR1 KGHSH, CDR2 LQKENI. CDR3 length equals 15 residues. Trimming took 3 bases from V and 6 from J, leaving 17 bases between them. The CDR3 region has the DNA TGTGCCAGCTCACCCACCCCCGGGGGGCAGGCTGAAGCTTTCTTT. Translation gives CASSPTPGGQAEAFF.

The rearrangement uses TRBV5-1 and TRBJ1-1, with a tentative D call TRBD1 (5 bases). This CDR3 contains 13 residues. In germline, CDR1 is SGHRS, CDR2 YFSETQ. Trimming pared 2 bases from V and 7 bases from J, leaving 12 bases between. The CDR3 bases are TGCGCCAGCAGCTTACGGGGCGGATATGAAGCTTTCTTT. It specifies CASSLRGGYEAFF.

The chain joins TRBV18 to TRBJ1-3; D perhaps matches TRBD1 (5 bases). CDR1 is KGHSH, CDR2 LQKENI, per germline. CDR3 size: 14 residues. Trimming took 2 bases from V and 0 from J, leaving 5 bases between them. Written as DNA, the CDR3 is TGTGCCAGCTCACCAGGGGGCTCTGGAAACACCATATATTTT. Protein product: CASSPGGSGNTIYF. The complete variable domain, with remaining parts taken from reference TRBV18 and TRBJ1-3, reads NAGVMQNPRHLVRRRGQEARLRCSPMKGHSHVYWYRQLPEEGLKFMVYLQKENIIDESGMPKERFSAEFPKEGPSILRIQQVVRGDSAAYFCASSPGGSGNTIYFGEGSWLTVV.

This chain uses TRBV9 with TRBJ2-2; TRBD2 matches 7 bases. In germline, CDR1 is SGDLS, CDR2 YYNGEE. The CDR3 has 12 residues. J lost 6 bases, V lost 9 bases, and 5 bases had no gene match. In DNA form, the CDR3 reads TGTGCCACCGGGGAGGGGTCCGGGGAGCTGTTTTTT. Encoded protein: CATGEGSGELFF.

The chain uses TRBV18 and TRBJ1-1; no clear D gene. Looked up from germline, CDR1 is KGHSH and CDR2 is LQKENI. V was shortened by 7 bases and J by 0 bases, with 6 bases between the two germline ends. The CDR3 length is 12 residues. The CDR3 sequence: CASFSLNTEAFF. The CDR3 bases are TGTGCCAGCTTCTCCCTGAACACTGAAGCTTTCTTT.

The V and J genes are TRBV12-3 or TRBV12-4 and TRBJ1-2; perhaps TRBD1 as D (5 bases). The V and J ends lost 6 bases and 4 bases respectively, with 9 bases between them. The CDR3 totals 12 residues. The CDR3 nucleotides are TGTGCCAGCAGCCCGGGACCCTATGGCTACACCTTC. Translating it yields CASSPGPYGYTF.

This clone was observed a single time. This rearrangement joins TRBV5-4 to TRBJ1-2; 8 bases align to TRBD1. With V trimmed by 5 bases and J by 9 bases, 12 bases remained unmatched. Germline V lookup: CDR1 SGHNT, CDR2 YYREEE (reference sequence). This CDR3 spans 14 amino acids. For the CDR3, the DNA is TGTGCCAGCAGACGTGACAGGGGTGCGGGGCGCTACACCTTC. Translated, it gives CASRRDRGAGRYTF.

The count of this clone is one. Other nucleotide sequences in the sample specify the same CDR3. J is TRBJ2-1 and V is TRBV28; no definite D call. The CDR3 runs to 12 residues. Germline lookup yields CDR1 MDHEN and CDR2 SYDVKM. Trimming took off 3 bases at V and 4 bases at J, with 4 bases between the two ends. The CDR3 coding sequence is TGTGCCAGCAGTTTGCTGTACAATGAGCAGTTCTTC. Translation gives CASSLLYNEQFF.

This clone was seen a handful of times. The rearrangement joins TRBV27 to TRBJ1-5, with a weak D call TRBD1 (5 bases). The V end lost 5 bases, the J end lost 6 bases, and 11 bases lay between the germline ends. This CDR3 is built from 13 residues. The V gene's germline CDR1 is MNHEY and CDR2 SMNVEV (reference sequence). CDR3 amino acids: CASSPQGAQPQHF. In DNA form, the CDR3 reads TGTGCCAGCAGTCCGCAGGGAGCTCAGCCCCAGCATTTT.

The chain carries TRBV5-1 and TRBJ2-7, with TRBD1 matching 7 bases. Germline V lookup: CDR1 SGHRS, CDR2 YFSETQ. V shed 1 base and J 3 bases; nucleotides not matched to a gene: 7. The CDR3 is 15 amino acids. The CDR3 region is CASSLLQGPGYEQYF. The CDR3 nucleotides read TGCGCCAGCAGCTTGTTACAGGGGCCCGGCTACGAGCAGTACTTC. The full variable domain, with the rest looked up from reference TRBV5-1 and TRBJ2-7, is KAGVTQTPRYLIKTRGQQVTLSCSPISGHRSVSWYQQTPGQGLQFLFEYFSETQRNKGNFPGRFSGRQFSNSRSEMNVSTLELGDSALYLCASSLLQGPGYEQYFGPGTRLTVT.

This sequence joins TRBV7-9 and TRBJ1-2, with 9 bases that match TRBD1. The CDR3 consists of 17 residues. From germline, CDR1 is SEHNR and CDR2 FQNEAQ (reference sequence). Trimming at V came to 4 bases and at J to 4 bases, leaving 13 bases not matched to a gene. The CDR3 coding sequence is TGTGCCAGCAGCTCGACTTCCGGGACAGGGTGGATCTATGGCTACACCTTC. Amino acids: CASSSTSGTGWIYGYTF.

This chain links TRBV12-3 or TRBV12-4 with TRBJ2-3; tentatively, D is TRBD1 or TRBD2 (5 bases each). This CDR3 contains 13 residues. Trimming shortened V by 3 bases and J by 8 bases, and 12 bases separated the two germline ends. Here the CDR3 DNA reads TGTGCCAGCAGTTTTCGAGGGGACGTTACGCAGTATTTT. It encodes CASSFRGDVTQYF.

This chain uses TRBV20-1 with TRBJ1-2; D gene ambiguous. Looked up from germline, CDR1 is DFQATT and CDR2 is SNEGSKA (reference sequence). V was clipped by 3 bases and J by 4 bases, with 12 bases between them. The CDR3 spans 13 residues. The CDR3 DNA follows: TGCAGTGCTAGTGGTGGTTGGGGCTATGGCTACACCTTC. It encodes CSASGGWGYGYTF.

The gene calls are TRBV19 and TRBJ1-1; the match to TRBD1 covers 8 bases. The CDR3 contains 12 residues. Germline CDR1 and CDR2: LNHDA and SQIVND (reference sequence). Trimming removed 11 bases from V and 1 base from J; junction bases left unmatched: 3. CDR3 in amino acids: CAAGTGNTEAFF. CDR3 in DNA: TGTGCCGCCGGGACAGGGAACACTGAAGCTTTCTTT. Full variable domain (rest looked up from reference TRBV19 and TRBJ1-1): DGGITQSPKYLFRKEGQNVTLSCEQNLNHDAMYWYRQDPGQGLRLIYYSQIVNDFQKGDIAEGYSVSREKKESFPLTVTSAQKNPTAFYLCAAGTGNTEAFFGQGTRLTVV.

The chain recombines TRBV11-2 with TRBJ1-6; possible D gene TRBD1, 5 bases. Trimming removed 5 bases at V and 11 bases at J, with 13 bases between. CDR1 and CDR2 from the germline V gene are SGHAT and FQNNGV. This CDR3 contains 13 residues. CDR3: CASSPERGPPLHF. The CDR3 nucleotides are TGTGCCAGCAGCCCGGAGAGGGGTCCACCCCTCCACTTT.

The rearrangement links TRBV11-2 to TRBJ1-1, with 7 positions matching TRBD1. The CDR3 sequence is 14 residues long. Germline CDR1 reads SGHAT; CDR2 reads FQNNGV. Unmatched junction bases numbered 9, after V lost 5 bases and J lost 6 bases. The CDR3 bases are TGTGCCAGCAGCCCGAGGACAGGTAGAGCTGAAGCTTTCTTT. Translated: CASSPRTGRAEAFF.

The rearrangement links TRBV27 to TRBJ2-7, with 7 bases lining up with TRBD1. V was clipped by 8 bases and J by 4 bases; unmatched bases: 8. CDR1 is MNHEY, CDR2 SMNVEV, per germline (reference sequence). The CDR3 totals 13 residues. CDR3 DNA sequence: TGTGCCAGCCGGCAGGGGGTTGGGTACGAGCAGTACTTC. It encodes CASRQGVGYEQYF.

CDR3 sequence reads: CATWGIGPYGYTF. The DNA of the CDR3 is TGTGCCACCTGGGGGATCGGTCCCTATGGCTACACCTTC. J is TRBJ1-2 and V is TRBV24-1; possible D gene TRBD1, 5 bases. This CDR3 region has 13 residues. The V gene's germline CDR1 is KGHDR and CDR2 SFDVKD. Trimming shortened V by 9 bases and J by 4 bases, and 14 bases separated the two germline ends.

The chain joins TRBV28 to TRBJ2-7; 7 bases line up with TRBD2. V lost 3 bases and J lost 0; bases outside the gene matches: 2. The germline gives CDR1 MDHEN, CDR2 SYDVKM. The CDR3 covers 14 residues. The CDR3 DNA reads as TGTGCCAGCAGTTTTACTAGCGACTCCTACGAGCAGTACTTC. It yields the protein CASSFTSDSYEQYF.

This chain uses TRBV4-1 with TRBJ1-1; TRBD1 agrees at 8 bases. V dropped 0 bases and J dropped 0; count of bases not matched to a gene: 6. Germline loops: CDR1 MGHRA, CDR2 YSYEKL. The CDR3 spans 17 residues. The CDR3 nucleotides are TGCGCCAGCAGCCAAGACCCTCAGGGGGCCTTGAACACTGAAGCTTTCTTT. Protein product: CASSQDPQGALNTEAFF.

Only a few counts were recorded for this clone. The chain recombines TRBV2 with TRBJ1-5, with D unclear. Germline-derived CDR1 and CDR2 are SNHLY and FYNNEI. There are 16 residues in the CDR3. The V and J ends lost 3 bases and 7 bases respectively, with 19 bases between them. The CDR3 loop is CASSEGTANVEQPQHF. The CDR3 DNA follows: TGTGCCAGCAGTGAGGGCACAGCCAACGTCGAGCAGCCCCAGCATTTT.

The sample holds one count of this clone. This chain uses TRBV12-3 or TRBV12-4 with TRBJ2-7; 9 bases are shared with TRBD1. Unmatched junction bases numbered 5, after V lost 7 bases and J lost 7 bases. The CDR3 totals 12 residues. CDR3 protein: CASTGQGWEQYF. For the CDR3, the DNA is TGTGCCAGCACAGGACAGGGGTGGGAGCAGTACTTC.

The rearrangement joins TRBV10-3 to TRBJ2-1; perhaps TRBD2 as D (6 bases). The CDR3 spans 14 residues. Germline assignment: CDR1 ENHRY and CDR2 SYGVKD. Trimming left V 10 bases short and J 2 bases short, with 15 bases between. This CDR3 reads CATGDGLAYNEQFF. The DNA for the CDR3 is TGTGCCACGGGGGACGGGTTAGCCTACAATGAGCAGTTCTTC.

The gene calls are TRBV6-5 and TRBJ2-2; D is ambiguous. The germline gives CDR1 MNHEY, CDR2 SVGAGI. This CDR3 has 13 residues. Trimming pared 6 bases from V and 4 bases from J, leaving 9 bases between. CDR3 in amino acids: CASRPGGTGELFF. CDR3 DNA: TGTGCCAGCAGACCCGGTGGCACCGGGGAGCTGTTTTTT.

The chain's CDR3 is CASTSLEEGSYEQYF. The CDR3 coding sequence is TGTGCCAGCACCAGCCTCGAGGAAGGATCCTACGAGCAGTACTTC. The rearrangement uses TRBV6-5 and TRBJ2-7, with unresolved D. CDR3 size: 15 residues. V dropped 7 bases and J dropped 1 base, with 17 bases sitting between them. The V gene's germline CDR1 is MNHEY and CDR2 SVGAGI.

The CDR3 loop reads CSARGGVGYTF. In DNA form, the CDR3 reads TGCAGTGCTAGGGGTGGGGTTGGCTACACCTTC. V gene TRBV20-1 combines with J gene TRBJ1-2, with no clear D. Trimming stripped 3 bases from V and 7 bases from J, with 9 bases between. CDR1 and CDR2 (germline): DFQATT, SNEGSKA (reference sequence). This CDR3 has 11 amino acids.

The rearrangement joins TRBV7-8 to TRBJ1-5, with D hard to call. This CDR3 has 15 amino acids. Trimming stripped 2 bases from V and 7 bases from J, with 15 bases between. From germline, CDR1 is SGHVS and CDR2 FQNEAQ. CDR3 region: CASSLRDRADQPQHF. The CDR3 DNA reads TGTGCCAGCAGCTTACGCGATCGGGCGGACCAGCCCCAGCATTTT.

This clone was found a few times. The chain couples TRBV7-3 to TRBJ2-5, with D perhaps TRBD1 (6 bases). V lost 1 base and J lost 5, with 17 bases in between. CDR3 length: 16 amino acids. Germline V CDR1 and CDR2: SGHTA, FQGTGA. The CDR3 coding sequence is TGTGCCAGCAGCTTAAACCCTACTGGACAGCCCGAGACCCAGTACTTC. This gives the protein CASSLNPTGQPETQYF.

This rearrangement joins TRBV5-4 to TRBJ2-4; D is unclear. Trimming took off 3 bases at V and 4 bases at J, with 14 bases between the two ends. Germline V gene data show CDR1 as SGHNT and CDR2 as YYREEE (reference sequence). The CDR3 covers 15 residues. The DNA for the CDR3 is TGTGCCAGCAGCTCCGGTGGGCAGGTTAAAAACATTCAGTACTTC. This codes for CASSSGGQVKNIQYF.

This chain uses TRBV27 with TRBJ1-4; D unclear. Germline lookup yields CDR1 MNHEY and CDR2 SMNVEV (reference sequence). The CDR3 is 20 residues long. Trimming took 6 bases from V and 8 from J, leaving 34 bases between them. In nucleotides, the CDR3 is TGTGCCAGCAGGCGACCCTTATCGTCCGTTCCCGGGCCCCCGGTAGAAAAACTGTTTTTT. This encodes CASRRPLSSVPGPPVEKLFF.

The chain recombines TRBV19 with TRBJ2-1; 7 bases align to TRBD2. Trimming took 5 bases from V and 4 from J; bases not matched to a gene: 8. The germline V gene has CDR1 LNHDA and CDR2 SQIVND (reference sequence). The CDR3 sequence is 15 residues long. This chain's CDR3 is CASSPAGGIYNEQFF. CDR3 DNA: TGTGCCAGTAGTCCGGCCGGGGGGATTTACAATGAGCAGTTCTTC. Supplemented by reference TRBV19 and TRBJ2-1, the full variable domain reads DGGITQSPKYLFRKEGQNVTLSCEQNLNHDAMYWYRQDPGQGLRLIYYSQIVNDFQKGDIAEGYSVSREKKESFPLTVTSAQKNPTAFYLCASSPAGGIYNEQFFGPGTRLTVL.